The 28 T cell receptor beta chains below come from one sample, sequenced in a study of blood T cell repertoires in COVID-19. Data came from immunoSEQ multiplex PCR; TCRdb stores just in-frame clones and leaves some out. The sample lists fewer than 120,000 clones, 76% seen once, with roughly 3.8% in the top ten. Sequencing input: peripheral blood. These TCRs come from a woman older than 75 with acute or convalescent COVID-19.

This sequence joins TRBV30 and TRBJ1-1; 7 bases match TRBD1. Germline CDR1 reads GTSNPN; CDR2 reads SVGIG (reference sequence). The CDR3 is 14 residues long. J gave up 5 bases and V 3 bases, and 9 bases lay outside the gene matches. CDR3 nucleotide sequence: TGTGCCTGGAGCCACAGGGGACTTAGGACTGAAGCTTTCTTT. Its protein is CAWSHRGLRTEAFF.

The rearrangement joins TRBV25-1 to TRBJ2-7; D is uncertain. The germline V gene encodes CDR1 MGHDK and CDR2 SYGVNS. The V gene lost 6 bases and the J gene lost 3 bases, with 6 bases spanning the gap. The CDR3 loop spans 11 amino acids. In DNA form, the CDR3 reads TGTGCCAGCAGCGCACTCTACGAGCAGTACTTC. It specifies CASSALYEQYF.

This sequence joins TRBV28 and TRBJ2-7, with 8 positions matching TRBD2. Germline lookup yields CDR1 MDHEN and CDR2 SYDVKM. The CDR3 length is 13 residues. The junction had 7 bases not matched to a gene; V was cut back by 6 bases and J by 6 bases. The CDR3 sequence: CASSRLAPREQYF. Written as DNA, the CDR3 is TGTGCCAGCAGCCGACTAGCGCCCCGCGAGCAGTACTTC.

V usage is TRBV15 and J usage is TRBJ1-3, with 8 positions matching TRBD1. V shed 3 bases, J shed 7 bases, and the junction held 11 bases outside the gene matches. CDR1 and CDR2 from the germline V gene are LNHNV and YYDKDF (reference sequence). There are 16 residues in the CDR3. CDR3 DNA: TGTGCCACCAGCAGCCAATACGGACAGGGACAGAACACCATATATTTT. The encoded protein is CATSSQYGQGQNTIYF.

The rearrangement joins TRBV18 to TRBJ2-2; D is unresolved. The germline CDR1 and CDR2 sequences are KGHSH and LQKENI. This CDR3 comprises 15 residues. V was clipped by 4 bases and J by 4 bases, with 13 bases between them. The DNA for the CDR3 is TGTGCCAGCTCACAACACCACGAGGTCACCGGGGAGCTGTTTTTT. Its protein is CASSQHHEVTGELFF. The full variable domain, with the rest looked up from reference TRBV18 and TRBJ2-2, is NAGVMQNPRHLVRRRGQEARLRCSPMKGHSHVYWYRQLPEEGLKFMVYLQKENIIDESGMPKERFSAEFPKEGPSILRIQQVVRGDSAAYFCASSQHHEVTGELFFGEGSRLTVL.

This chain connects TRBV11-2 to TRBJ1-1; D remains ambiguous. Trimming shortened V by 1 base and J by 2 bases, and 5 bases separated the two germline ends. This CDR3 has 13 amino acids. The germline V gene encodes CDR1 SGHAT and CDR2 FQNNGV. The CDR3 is CASSLGPNTEAFF. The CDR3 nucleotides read TGTGCCAGCAGCTTAGGGCCTAACACTGAAGCTTTCTTT.

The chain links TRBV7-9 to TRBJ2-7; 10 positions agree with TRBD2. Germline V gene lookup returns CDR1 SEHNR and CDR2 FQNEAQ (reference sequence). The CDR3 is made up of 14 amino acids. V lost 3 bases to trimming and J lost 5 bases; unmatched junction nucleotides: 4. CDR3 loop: CASSFGLAGDEQYF. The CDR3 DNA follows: TGTGCCAGCAGCTTTGGGCTAGCGGGAGACGAGCAGTACTTC.

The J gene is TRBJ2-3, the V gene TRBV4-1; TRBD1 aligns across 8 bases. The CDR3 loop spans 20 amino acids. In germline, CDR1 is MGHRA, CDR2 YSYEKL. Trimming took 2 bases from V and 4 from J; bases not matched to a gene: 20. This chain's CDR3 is CASSQQLEDGTGFLADTQYF. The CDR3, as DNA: TGCGCCAGCAGCCAACAACTTGAGGACGGGACAGGTTTCCTCGCAGATACGCAGTATTTT.

In DNA, the CDR3 is TGCAGCGTTGCCGGACTGGGCGGGAGGGCCAATGAGCAGTACTTC. It translates to CSVAGLGGRANEQYF. The chain couples TRBV29-1 to TRBJ2-7, with 9 bases identical to TRBD2. The trim removed 4 bases at V and 7 bases at J, leaving 14 bases unmatched. In germline, CDR1 is SQVTM, CDR2 ANQGSEA. The CDR3 has 15 residues.

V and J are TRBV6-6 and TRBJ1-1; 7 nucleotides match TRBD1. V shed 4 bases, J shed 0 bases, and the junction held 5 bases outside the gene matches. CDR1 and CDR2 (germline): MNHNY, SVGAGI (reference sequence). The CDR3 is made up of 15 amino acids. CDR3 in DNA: TGTGCCAGCAGTTCCCGGGGACAGATGAACACTGAAGCTTTCTTT. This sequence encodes CASSSRGQMNTEAFF.

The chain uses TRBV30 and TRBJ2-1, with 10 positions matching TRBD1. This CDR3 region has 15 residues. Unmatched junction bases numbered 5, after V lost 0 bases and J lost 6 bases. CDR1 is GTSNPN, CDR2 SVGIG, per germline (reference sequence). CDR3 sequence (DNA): TGTGCCTGGAGTGTAGGGACAGGGGTGGGCAATGAGCAGTTCTTC. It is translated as CAWSVGTGVGNEQFF.

CDR3 amino acids: CASSIGRRMNTEAFF. The DNA for the CDR3 is TGTGCCAGTAGTATCGGGAGGAGGATGAACACTGAAGCTTTCTTT. V gene TRBV19 combines with J gene TRBJ1-1, with no clear D. This CDR3 has 15 amino acids. Germline V lookup: CDR1 LNHDA, CDR2 SQIVND (reference sequence). Trimming took off 3 bases at V and 0 bases at J, with 11 bases between the two ends.

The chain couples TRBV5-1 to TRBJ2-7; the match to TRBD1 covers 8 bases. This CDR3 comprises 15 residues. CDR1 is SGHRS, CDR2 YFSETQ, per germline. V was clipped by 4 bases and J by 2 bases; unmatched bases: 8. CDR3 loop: CASSARDRPPYEQYF. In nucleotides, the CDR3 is TGCGCCAGCAGCGCCCGGGACAGGCCACCCTACGAGCAGTACTTC. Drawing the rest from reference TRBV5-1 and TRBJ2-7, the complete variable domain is KAGVTQTPRYLIKTRGQQVTLSCSPISGHRSVSWYQQTPGQGLQFLFEYFSETQRNKGNFPGRFSGRQFSNSRSEMNVSTLELGDSALYLCASSARDRPPYEQYFGPGTRLTVT.

The CDR3, as DNA: TGTGCCAGCAGGATGGGACAGTTGTTCTATGGCTACACCTTC. Protein sequence: CASRMGQLFYGYTF. The V gene is TRBV21-1, the J gene TRBJ1-2; TRBD1, as called in the table, went unchecked against the DNA. TRBV21-1 is recorded as a pseudogene. The CDR3 runs 14 residues.

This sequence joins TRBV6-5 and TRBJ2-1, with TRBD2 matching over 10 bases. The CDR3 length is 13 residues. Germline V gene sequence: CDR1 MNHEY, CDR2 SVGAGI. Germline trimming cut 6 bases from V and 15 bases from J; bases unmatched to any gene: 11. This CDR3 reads CASSQRGGWGRFF. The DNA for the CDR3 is TGTGCCAGCAGCCAGCGGGGGGGATGGGGTCGGTTCTTC.

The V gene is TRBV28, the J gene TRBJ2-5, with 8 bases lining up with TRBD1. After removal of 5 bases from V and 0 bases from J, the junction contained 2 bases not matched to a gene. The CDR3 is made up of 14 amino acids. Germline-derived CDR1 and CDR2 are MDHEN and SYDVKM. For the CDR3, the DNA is TGTGCCAGCAGTATGACAGGGGACCAAGAGACCCAGTACTTC. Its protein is CASSMTGDQETQYF. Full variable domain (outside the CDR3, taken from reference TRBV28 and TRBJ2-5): DVKVTQSSRYLVKRTGEKVFLECVQDMDHENMFWYRQDPGLGLRLIYFSYDVKMKEKGDIPEGYSVSREKKERFSLILESASTNQTSMYLCASSMTGDQETQYFGPGTRLLVL.

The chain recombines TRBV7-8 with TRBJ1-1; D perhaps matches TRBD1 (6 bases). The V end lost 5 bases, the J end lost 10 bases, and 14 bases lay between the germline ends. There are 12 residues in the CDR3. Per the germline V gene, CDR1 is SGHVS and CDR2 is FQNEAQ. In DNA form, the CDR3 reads TGTGCCAGCAGCCGCGGTCCAGGGGTAGCTTTCTTT. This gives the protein CASSRGPGVAFF.

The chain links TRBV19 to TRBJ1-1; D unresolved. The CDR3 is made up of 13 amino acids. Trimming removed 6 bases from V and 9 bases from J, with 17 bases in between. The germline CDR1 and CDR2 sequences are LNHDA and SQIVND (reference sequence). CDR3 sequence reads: CASRDSGPFKAFF. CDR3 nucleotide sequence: TGTGCCAGTAGGGACTCGGGTCCGTTTAAAGCTTTCTTT.

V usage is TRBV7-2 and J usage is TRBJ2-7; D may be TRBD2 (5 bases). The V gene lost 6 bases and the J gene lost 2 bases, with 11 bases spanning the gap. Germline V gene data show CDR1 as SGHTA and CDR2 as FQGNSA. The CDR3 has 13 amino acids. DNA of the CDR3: TGTGCCAGCAGGTATACCGGGACCTACGAGCAGTACTTC. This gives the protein CASRYTGTYEQYF. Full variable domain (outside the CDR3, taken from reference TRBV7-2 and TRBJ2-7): GAGVSQSPSNKVTEKGKDVELRCDPISGHTALYWYRQSLGQGLEFLIYFQGNSAPDKSGLPSDRFSAERTGGSVSTLTIQRTQQEDSAVYLCASRYTGTYEQYFGPGTRLTVT.

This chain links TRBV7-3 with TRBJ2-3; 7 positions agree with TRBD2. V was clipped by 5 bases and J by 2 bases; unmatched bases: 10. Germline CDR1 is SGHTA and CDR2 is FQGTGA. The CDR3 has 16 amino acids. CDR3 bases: TGTGCCAGCAGCCCAGGCGGTAGCGGGTTCACAGATACGCAGTATTTT. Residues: CASSPGGSGFTDTQYF. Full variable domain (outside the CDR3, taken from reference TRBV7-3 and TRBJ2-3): GAGVSQTPSNKVTEKGKYVELRCDPISGHTALYWYRQSLGQGPEFLIYFQGTGAADDSGLPNDRFFAVRPEGSVSTLKIQRTERGDSAVYLCASSPGGSGFTDTQYFGPGTRLTVL.

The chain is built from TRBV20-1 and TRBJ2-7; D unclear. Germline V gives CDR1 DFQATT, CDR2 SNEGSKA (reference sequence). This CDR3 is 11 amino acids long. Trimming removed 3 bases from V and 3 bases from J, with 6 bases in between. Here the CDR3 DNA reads TGCAGTGCTAGCCCCAGCTACGAGCAGTACTTC. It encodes CSASPSYEQYF.

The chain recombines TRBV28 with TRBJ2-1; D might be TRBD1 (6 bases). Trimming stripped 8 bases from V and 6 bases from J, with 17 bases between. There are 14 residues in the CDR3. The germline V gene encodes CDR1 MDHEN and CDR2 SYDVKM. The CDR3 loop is CASQVTPRGNEQFF. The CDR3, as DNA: TGTGCCAGCCAAGTGACCCCCAGGGGCAATGAGCAGTTCTTC.

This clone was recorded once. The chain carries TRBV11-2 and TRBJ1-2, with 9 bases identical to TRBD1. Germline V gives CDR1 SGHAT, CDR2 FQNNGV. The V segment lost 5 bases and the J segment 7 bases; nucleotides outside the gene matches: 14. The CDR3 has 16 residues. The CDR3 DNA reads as TGTGCCAGCAGCCGGGGGATACAGGGGGCGCGAGGTGGCTACACCTTC. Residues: CASSRGIQGARGGYTF.

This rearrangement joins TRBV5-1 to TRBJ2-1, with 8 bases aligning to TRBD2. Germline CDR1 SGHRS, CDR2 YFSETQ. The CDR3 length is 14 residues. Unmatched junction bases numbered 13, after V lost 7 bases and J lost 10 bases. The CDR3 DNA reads TGCGCCAGCGGGAGCGGGAGTGGGAGGGAGGAGCAGTTCTTC. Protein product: CASGSGSGREEQFF.

The CDR3: CATSRDPRTSGNNEQFF. CDR3 bases: TGTGCCACCAGCAGAGATCCGAGGACTAGCGGTAACAATGAGCAGTTCTTC. V gene TRBV15 combines with J gene TRBJ2-1, with 10 bases lining up with TRBD2. From germline, CDR1 is LNHNV and CDR2 YYDKDF (reference sequence). The CDR3 runs to 17 residues. V lost 0 bases, J lost 5 bases, and 7 bases stayed unmatched.

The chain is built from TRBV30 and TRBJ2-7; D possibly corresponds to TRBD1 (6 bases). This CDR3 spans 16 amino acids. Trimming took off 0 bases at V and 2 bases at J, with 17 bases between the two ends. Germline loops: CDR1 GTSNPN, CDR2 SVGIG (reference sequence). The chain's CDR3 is CAWSVRGRDKAYEQYF. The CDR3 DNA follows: TGTGCCTGGAGTGTAAGGGGCCGGGACAAAGCCTACGAGCAGTACTTC. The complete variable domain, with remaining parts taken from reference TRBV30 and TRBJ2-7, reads SQTIHQWPATLVQPVGSPLSLECTVEGTSNPNLYWYRQAAGRGLQLLFYSVGIGQISSEVPQNLSASRPQDRQFILSSKKLLLSDSGFYLCAWSVRGRDKAYEQYFGPGTRLTVT.

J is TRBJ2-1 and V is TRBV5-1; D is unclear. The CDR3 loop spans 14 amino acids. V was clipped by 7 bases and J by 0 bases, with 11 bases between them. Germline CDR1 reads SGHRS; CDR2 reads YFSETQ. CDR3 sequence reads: CASSLSNSYNEQFF. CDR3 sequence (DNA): TGCGCCAGCTCTCTAAGTAACTCCTACAATGAGCAGTTCTTC.

CDR3 region: CASSQGVVGQVYGYTF. The CDR3, as DNA: TGTGCCAGCAGCCAAGGCGTCGTGGGACAAGTCTATGGCTACACCTTC. The V and J genes are TRBV3-1 (or the pseudogene TRBV3-2) and TRBJ1-2, with D tentatively TRBD1 (6 bases). Germline CDR1 is LGHDT and CDR2 is YNNKEL (reference sequence). V lost 1 base and J lost 4, with 16 bases in between. The CDR3 has 16 residues.